This is a list of T cell receptor beta chains from one sample in a study of cytomegalovirus exposure and HLA in healthy donors. The data were produced by immunoSEQ multiplex PCR, yet TCRdb's version contains in-frame clones alone and is incomplete. The sample contains 90,000 to 150,000 clones, 70% to 80% of which appear only once. What was sequenced was PBMCs. All receptors derive from a man over 45 in good health and CMV-seropositive. The CDR3 runs from the conserved cysteine through the conserved F or W. The D gene is left open where the match is weak. Expanded clones get a size class; other rows say once, few or many, or leave the size out.

d_gene	v_gene	j_gene	abundance	CDR3nt	CDR3aa
-	TRBV6-5	TRBJ2-5	-	TGTGCCAGCAGTCAGGGATACCAAGAGACCCAGTACTTC	CASSQGYQETQYF
-	TRBV28	TRBJ2-7	medium-sized	TGTGCCAGCAGTTTATTGTCCGCGGAGTCCTACGAGCAGTACTTC	CASSLLSAESYEQYF
-	TRBV27	TRBJ1-5	-	TGTGCCAGCAGTTTAAGGCGGTATAGCAATCAGCCCCAGCATTTT	CASSLRRYSNQPQHF
TRBD2	TRBV6-1	TRBJ2-5	-	TGTGCCAGCACGACTACTAGCGCCCAGTACTTC	CASTTTSAQYF
TRBD2	TRBV10-2	TRBJ2-1	-	TGCGCCAGCCGCGGGAGTGCTTACAATGAGCAGTTCTTC	CASRGSAYNEQFF
-	TRBV21-1	TRBJ1-2	-	TGTGCCAGCAAGGTGGAGGGACAGGGGGACAACTATGGCTACACCTTC	CASKVEGQGDNYGYTF
TRBD1	TRBV19	TRBJ1-1	-	TGTGCCACCCGACAGGGGAACATGAACACTGAAGCTTTCTTT	CATRQGNMNTEAFF
-	TRBV27	TRBJ2-7	-	TGTGCCAGCAGTTTGGGAAGGCAGGGCTACGAGCAGTACTTC	CASSLGRQGYEQYF
-	TRBV5-4	TRBJ1-5	-	TGTGCCAGCAGCTACACCCCTCTGGATCAGCCCCAGCATTTT	CASSYTPLDQPQHF
-	TRBV14	TRBJ2-7	-	TGTGCCAGCAGCCAAGTGGGACAAATCTACGAGCAGTACTTC	CASSQVGQIYEQYF
-	TRBV11-3	TRBJ1-2	-	TGTGCCAGCAGCCCCCGGGGGGCGAATGGCTACACCTTC	CASSPRGANGYTF
-	TRBV11-2	TRBJ2-6	-	TGTGCCAGCAGCTTAGCCTACAGGGGAGGCTACTCTGGGGCCAACGTCCTGACTTTC	CASSLAYRGGYSGANVLTF
-	TRBV27	TRBJ2-7	-	TGTGCCAGCAGTTTCGCCAGGGGACCCGAGCAGTACTTC	CASSFARGPEQYF
TRBD2	TRBV4-1	TRBJ2-1	-	TGCGCCAGCAGCCAAGCAGCGGGAGGGACCTACAATGAGCAGTTCTTC	CASSQAAGGTYNEQFF
-	TRBV6-1	TRBJ1-1	-	TGTGCCAGCAGTGAGAGGGGGTGGGCTGAAGCTTTCTTT	CASSERGWAEAFF
TRBD1	TRBV12-5	TRBJ1-6	-	TGTGCTAGTGGTTTGGTACTCGGGGACAGGCCTAATTCACCCCTCCACTTT	CASGLVLGDRPNSPLHF
TRBD2	TRBV5-1	TRBJ2-3	-	TGCGCCAGCAGCTTGTCTCTAGCGGGCGTCCCAACGTATTTT	CASSLSLAGVPTYF
TRBD1	TRBV5-4	TRBJ2-1	few	TGTGCCAGCACCTTAGGGACAGGGGGGAGCAATGAGCAGTTCTTC	CASTLGTGGSNEQFF
TRBD2	TRBV11-2	TRBJ2-7	-	TGTGCCAGCAGCACCGGGGAGGGGATAGAGCAGTACTTC	CASSTGEGIEQYF
-	TRBV5-1	TRBJ2-3	-	TGCGCCAGCAGCTTAACCGGAACAACGGGAGTTACGCAGTATTTT	CASSLTGTTGVTQYF
-	TRBV10-3	TRBJ2-2	-	TGTGCCATCAGTGATGACAGCGGGTCGAACACCGGGGAGCTGTTTTTT	CAISDDSGSNTGELFF
TRBD1	TRBV5-4	TRBJ2-7	-	TGTGCCAGCAGCCCCCCTGGACAGGCCTACGAGCAGTACTTC	CASSPPGQAYEQYF
TRBD1	TRBV7-2	TRBJ1-2	-	TGTGCCAGCAGCTTTACCCAGGGGGACTATGGCTACACCTTC	CASSFTQGDYGYTF
-	TRBV11-2	TRBJ2-7	-	TGTGCCAGCAGCTCAGGCGGTGCGGGGGCTGGCGAGCAGTACTTC	CASSSGGAGAGEQYF
-	TRBV6-5	TRBJ1-5	few	TGTGCCAGCAGAGAATACGCGGGCAATCAGCCCCAGCATTTT	CASREYAGNQPQHF
TRBD2	TRBV7-9	TRBJ2-1	-	TGTGCCAGCAGCCCCGGGACTAGCGGGAGTAATGAGCAGTTCTTC	CASSPGTSGSNEQFF
-	TRBV4-3	TRBJ1-4	few	TGCGCCAGCAGCCAAGAAGGCGGTACAATCAATGAAAAACTGTTTTTT	CASSQEGGTINEKLFF
-	TRBV27	TRBJ1-5	-	TGTGCCAGCAGTATACAATACCGGCCCCAGCATTTT	CASSIQYRPQHF
TRBD2	TRBV27	TRBJ2-1	-	TGTGCCAGCAGACTAGCGGGGAGCTCCTACAATGAGCAGTTCTTC	CASRLAGSSYNEQFF
-	TRBV19	TRBJ1-1	once	TGTGCCAGTAAAGAGAGGGAGAGGATCACTGAAGCTTTCTTT	CASKERERITEAFF
-	TRBV7-9	TRBJ1-1	-	TGTGCCAGCAGCTTAGCGCTTGCAGGGACTGAAGCTTTCTTT	CASSLALAGTEAFF
-	TRBV7-9	TRBJ1-1	few	TGTGCCAGCAGCCCCCAGCAGAGGCCAACTGAAGCTTTCTTT	CASSPQQRPTEAFF
TRBD2	TRBV6-1	TRBJ2-7	-	TGTGCCAGCAGTGTCCAGGGTAGCGGGTCCCCCTACGAGCAGTACTTC	CASSVQGSGSPYEQYF
-	TRBV21-1	TRBJ2-7	-	TGTGCCAGCAGCAAAGTTGGTAGCGGGGGTTACCTCTCCTACGAGCAGTACTTC	CASSKVGSGGYLSYEQYF
TRBD1	TRBV14	TRBJ1-4	-	TGTGCCAGCAGCCAAGATGGCGGGACAGGGTATGAAAAACTGTTTTTT	CASSQDGGTGYEKLFF
TRBD1	TRBV29-1	TRBJ1-3	-	TGCAGCGTAGGGACAGTCGGAAACACCATATATTTT	CSVGTVGNTIYF
TRBD2	TRBV5-8	TRBJ2-5	-	TGTGCCAGCAGCTTGGAAGTTAGCGGGAGGAAAGAGACCCAGTACTTC	CASSLEVSGRKETQYF
-	TRBV2	TRBJ2-5	-	TGTGCCAGCAGTGAAAGAGGAGGTGGAGAGACCCAGTACTTC	CASSERGGGETQYF
-	TRBV7-9	TRBJ1-2	-	TGTTCCAGCAGCTCCGGGGGAGGCTACACCTTC	CSSSSGGGYTF
TRBD2	TRBV27	TRBJ2-1	-	TGTGCCAGCAGTTCTCACCCTAGCGGCAACAATGAGCAGTTCTTC	CASSSHPSGNNEQFF
TRBD1	TRBV9	TRBJ1-5	-	TGTGCCAGCAGCGTAGTGGGACAGGGGGGTCAGCCCCAGCATTTT	CASSVVGQGGQPQHF
TRBD1	TRBV2	TRBJ2-1	-	TGTGCCAGCAGCCCCGACAGGGGATCCTACAATGAGCAGTTCTTC	CASSPDRGSYNEQFF
-	TRBV28	TRBJ1-1	-	TGTGCCAGCAGTTTGGAACGTACACTAGAAGCTTTCTTT	CASSLERTLEAFF
-	TRBV11-3	TRBJ2-3	-	TGTGCCAGCAGCCTCCACAGGGGCACAGATACGCAGTATTTT	CASSLHRGTDTQYF
-	TRBV28	TRBJ2-2	-	TGTGCCAGCAGTCGTCAGACAGTTACGAACACCGGGGAGCTGTTTTTT	CASSRQTVTNTGELFF
TRBD1	TRBV28	TRBJ1-5	-	TGTGCCGGCGAATGGGGACAGTGTAGGTGGTGCAATCAGCCCCAGCATTTT	CAGEWGQCRWCNQPQHF
-	TRBV2	TRBJ2-1	-	TGTGCCAGCAGTGACGCGCCGGGGTACAATGAGCAGTTCTTC	CASSDAPGYNEQFF
-	TRBV18	TRBJ1-4	-	TGTGCCAGCTCACAGGGGGTAAATGAAAAACTGTTTTTT	CASSQGVNEKLFF
-	TRBV4-1	TRBJ1-1	-	TGCGCCAGCAGCCAAGAGAGGGCATACACTGAAGCTTTCTTT	CASSQERAYTEAFF
TRBD2	TRBV2	TRBJ2-7	-	TGTGCCAGCAGTCCTACCACGGGAGGCGAGCAGTACTTC	CASSPTTGGEQYF
TRBD1	TRBV5-6	TRBJ1-4	-	TGTGCCAGCAGCTATACATCCGGGACAGGGGGCCAAAAACTGTTTTTT	CASSYTSGTGGQKLFF
-	TRBV2	TRBJ1-4	-	TGTGCCAGCAGCCCGCGGGGACTCTTAGGGGAAAAACTGTTTTTT	CASSPRGLLGEKLFF
TRBD2	TRBV7-9	TRBJ2-1	-	TGTGCCAGCAGCTTACCCGGGGGGGGGAGCTCCTACAATGAGCAGTTCTTC	CASSLPGGGSSYNEQFF
-	TRBV14	TRBJ1-1	-	TGTGCCAGCAGCCAAGATCCGCGTGAAGCTTTCTTT	CASSQDPREAFF
TRBD1	TRBV4-3	TRBJ2-1	once	TGCGCCAGCAGCCAAGGGGGGACAGGGACGCATGAGCAGTTCTTC	CASSQGGTGTHEQFF
TRBD1	TRBV6-5	TRBJ2-3	-	TGTGCCAGCAGTTGGGGACAGGTCACAGATACGCAGTATTTT	CASSWGQVTDTQYF
TRBD1	TRBV7-2	TRBJ1-3	-	TGTGCCAGCACGCCAGCTTTGACAGGGACTGGAAACACCATATATTTT	CASTPALTGTGNTIYF
-	TRBV30	TRBJ1-1	-	TGTGCCTGGAGTCGAGGGAGAACTGAAGCTTTCTTT	CAWSRGRTEAFF